These 20 T cell receptor beta chains were sequenced from one sample in a study of shared clonotypes between healthy human individuals. Only in-frame clones appear in the TCRdb table, and some are missing; sequencing was by immunoSEQ multiplex PCR. The sample lists more than 450,000 clones, 60% to 85% occurring once. Material: PBMCs. These receptors were taken from a woman aged 40 to 50 in good health. Some clones in this sample may be carry-over from other donors' samples.

J is TRBJ2-7 and V is TRBV4-2; D call uncertain. The CDR3 spans 14 residues. Trimming took off 1 base at V and 0 bases at J, with 7 bases between the two ends. In germline, CDR1 is LGHNA, CDR2 YNFKEQ. CDR3 residues: CASSQGSSSYEQYF. CDR3 in DNA: TGTGCCAGCAGCCAAGGTTCCAGCTCCTACGAGCAGTACTTC.

The V and J genes are TRBV21-1 and TRBJ1-2. TRBV21-1 is reported as a pseudogene. The CDR3 covers 12 residues. CDR3 in amino acids: CASSPRNYGYTF. The CDR3 DNA sequence: TGTGCCAGCAGCCCACGGAACTATGGCTACACCTTC.

V and J are TRBV28 and TRBJ1-2; 8 nucleotides match TRBD1. J gave up 2 bases and V 5 bases, and 4 bases lay outside the gene matches. Per the germline V gene, CDR1 is MDHEN and CDR2 is SYDVKM. The CDR3 has 14 residues. The CDR3 loop reads CASSPWTGNYGYTF. Written as DNA, the CDR3 is TGTGCCAGCAGTCCGTGGACAGGGAACTATGGCTACACCTTC.

To note about this clone: Other DNA sequences within the sample encode an identical CDR3. This chain uses TRBV18 with TRBJ2-5; no firm D call. The CDR3 has 13 amino acids. V gave up 1 base and J gave up 2 bases, with 5 bases separating them. Germline V gene data show CDR1 as KGHSH and CDR2 as LQKENI. CDR3 in DNA: TGTGCCAGCTCACCACGGGGACAAGAGACCCAGTACTTC. It yields the protein CASSPRGQETQYF.

The chain couples TRBV27 to TRBJ1-4; D remains unclear. Trimming pared 7 bases from V and 7 bases from J, leaving 10 bases between. CDR3 length: 12 residues. Germline V CDR1 and CDR2: MNHEY, SMNVEV (reference sequence). The CDR3 DNA follows: TGTGCCAGCACCCGGGTCGGTGAAAAACTGTTTTTT. Protein sequence: CASTRVGEKLFF.

This clone has a handful of counts. The V gene is TRBV21-1, the J gene TRBJ1-2. TRBV21-1 is deemed a pseudogene. The CDR3 is 13 amino acids. The CDR3 loop reads CASSPRGGSGYTF. The CDR3 DNA reads as TGTGCCAGCAGCCCTAGGGGGGGCTCTGGCTACACCTTC.

In this sample, this clone turned up once. The chain recombines TRBV9 with TRBJ1-3; TRBD1 matches at 8 bases. Germline lookup yields CDR1 SGDLS and CDR2 YYNGEE. This CDR3 is built from 14 residues. V lost 7 bases, J lost 4 bases, and 7 bases stayed unmatched. In DNA, the CDR3 is TGTGCCAGCTCCGACAGGGGTTCCGGAAACACCATATATTTT. It encodes CASSDRGSGNTIYF.

A single count supports this clone. V gene TRBV5-1 combines with J gene TRBJ2-5; the D is unclear. Trimming left V 1 base short and J 2 bases short, with 6 bases between. Per germline, CDR1 SGHRS and CDR2 YFSETQ. The length of the CDR3 is 13 residues. CDR3 bases: TGCGCCAGCAGCTTGCAACCACAAGAGACCCAGTACTTC. It encodes CASSLQPQETQYF. Full variable domain (rest looked up from reference TRBV5-1 and TRBJ2-5): KAGVTQTPRYLIKTRGQQVTLSCSPISGHRSVSWYQQTPGQGLQFLFEYFSETQRNKGNFPGRFSGRQFSNSRSEMNVSTLELGDSALYLCASSLQPQETQYFGPGTRLLVL.

The chain carries TRBV5-1 and TRBJ1-4, with 9 positions matching TRBD1. This CDR3 comprises 15 residues. V lost 2 bases and J lost 6; bases outside the gene matches: 5. The germline gives CDR1 SGHRS, CDR2 YFSETQ. In nucleotides, the CDR3 is TGCGCCAGCAGCTTCGACAGGGGGACCGATGAAAAACTGTTTTTT. This sequence encodes CASSFDRGTDEKLFF.

The chain joins TRBV10-1 to TRBJ2-7; D unclear. The CDR3 covers 16 residues. Germline CDR1 reads WNHNN; CDR2 reads SYGVQD (reference sequence). Trimming removed 10 bases from V and 3 bases from J, with 25 bases in between. CDR3 loop: CAITYQTEKALYEQYF. The CDR3 bases are TGCGCCATCACGTACCAGACTGAAAAGGCCCTCTACGAGCAGTACTTC.

This clone came up a few times. The J gene is TRBJ2-7, the V gene TRBV10-2; TRBD2 aligns across 9 bases. CDR1 and CDR2 from the germline V gene are WSHSY and SAAADI. The CDR3 spans 14 residues. Unmatched junction bases numbered 9, after V lost 6 bases and J lost 6 bases. CDR3 nucleotide sequence: TGCGCCAGCAGATGGGGGCGGGAGGGACCCGAGCAGTACTTC. It codes for CASRWGREGPEQYF.

V is TRBV5-6 and J is TRBJ2-5; 11 nucleotides match TRBD2. The V segment lost 0 bases and the J segment 0 bases; nucleotides outside the gene matches: 1. This CDR3 contains 16 residues. The germline CDR1 and CDR2 sequences are SGHDT and YYEEEE. CDR3 amino acids: CASSLGLAGYQETQYF. CDR3 DNA: TGTGCCAGCAGCTTGGGACTAGCGGGGTACCAAGAGACCCAGTACTTC.

The chain links TRBV6-1 to TRBJ2-7, with D possibly matching TRBD1 (5 bases). CDR3 length: 15 residues. With 5 bases removed from V and 5 bases from J, the gap between germline ends came to 19 bases. Germline V gene lookup returns CDR1 MNHNS and CDR2 SASEGT. In nucleotides, the CDR3 is TGTGCCAGCAGTCCAGAGGCAGGGCTTCTTAACGAGCAGTACTTC. Protein: CASSPEAGLLNEQYF.

DNA for the CDR3: TGTGCCAGCACGGGAAGGACTAGATACAATGAGCAGTTCTTC. Translation: CASTGRTRYNEQFF. The genes are TRBV2 and TRBJ2-1; 7 bases are a match to TRBD2. The germline V gene has CDR1 SNHLY and CDR2 FYNNEI. With 7 bases clipped from V and 4 bases from J, the junction kept 7 bases outside the gene matches. CDR3 size: 14 residues.

The V call is TRBV4-3, the J call TRBJ2-2; D might be TRBD1 (6 bases). The CDR3 spans 16 residues. Germline loops: CDR1 LGHNA, CDR2 YSLEER. V was trimmed by 4 bases and J by 0 bases, leaving 12 bases between them. CDR3 DNA sequence: TGCGCCAGCAGCCCTGACAGGAACTCGAACACCGGGGAGCTGTTTTTT. Its protein is CASSPDRNSNTGELFF.

The chain joins TRBV5-5 to TRBJ1-4, with D perhaps TRBD1 (5 bases). Germline CDR1 and CDR2: SGHKS and YYEKEE (reference sequence). The CDR3 contains 13 residues. V dropped 0 bases and J dropped 7 bases, with 7 bases sitting between them. The CDR3 DNA sequence: TGTGCCAGCAGCTTGGTTACAGGTGAAAAACTGTTTTTT. As protein: CASSLVTGEKLFF.

The J gene is TRBJ1-4, the V gene TRBV27; D unresolved. Germline V CDR1 and CDR2: MNHEY, SMNVEV (reference sequence). Between the trimmed V and J ends, which lost 5 bases and 10 bases, there was a span of 14 bases. The CDR3 length is 13 residues. CDR3 loop: CASSAPPPGKLFF. The CDR3 DNA sequence: TGTGCCAGCAGTGCCCCCCCACCGGGAAAACTGTTTTTT.

The gene calls are TRBV28 and TRBJ2-7; TRBD1 agrees at 8 bases. This CDR3 region has 14 residues. The germline V gene encodes CDR1 MDHEN and CDR2 SYDVKM. Unmatched junction bases numbered 7, after V lost 3 bases and J lost 6 bases. The CDR3 spells CASSLRWTGTEQYF. In DNA form, the CDR3 reads TGTGCCAGCAGTTTGAGGTGGACAGGGACCGAGCAGTACTTC.

The J gene is TRBJ1-3, the V gene TRBV30; D is unclear. This CDR3 is 15 amino acids long. Germline lookup yields CDR1 GTSNPN and CDR2 SVGIG (reference sequence). V was pared by 2 bases and J by 4 bases, with 15 bases between. The CDR3 spells CAWSLGWVPGNTIYF. As DNA, the CDR3 is TGTGCCTGGAGTCTAGGTTGGGTTCCCGGAAACACCATATATTTT.

There are many counts of this clone. J is TRBJ1-1 and V is TRBV7-3; 8 positions agree with TRBD1. Trimming removed 4 bases from V and 7 bases from J; junction bases left unmatched: 5. This CDR3 has 13 residues. The germline gives CDR1 SGHTA, CDR2 FQGTGA. The CDR3 DNA follows: TGTGCCAGCAGCTCGGACAGGGCCGGTGAAGCTTTCTTT. Residues: CASSSDRAGEAFF.